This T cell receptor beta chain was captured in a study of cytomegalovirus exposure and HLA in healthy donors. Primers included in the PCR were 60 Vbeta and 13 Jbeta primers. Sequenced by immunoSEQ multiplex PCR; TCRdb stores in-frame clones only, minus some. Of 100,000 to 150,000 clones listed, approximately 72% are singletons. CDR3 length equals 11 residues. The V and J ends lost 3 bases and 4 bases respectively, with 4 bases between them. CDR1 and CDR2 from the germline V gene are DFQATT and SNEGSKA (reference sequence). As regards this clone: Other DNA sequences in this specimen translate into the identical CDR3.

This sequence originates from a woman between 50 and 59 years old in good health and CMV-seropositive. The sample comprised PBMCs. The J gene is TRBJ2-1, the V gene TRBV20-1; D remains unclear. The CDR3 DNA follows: TGCAGTGCTAGCGGGTACAATGAGCAGTTCTTC. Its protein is CSASGYNEQFF.